This is a list of T cell receptor beta chains from one sample in a study of CD8 T cells in Susac syndrome. TCRdb reprocessed the immunoSEQ multiplex PCR reads via MiXCR and lists one record per CDR3 protein. The table has roughly 200,000 distinct CDR3 sequences, about 91% seen once. Input material: CD4+ T cells from PBMCs. These receptors all stem from a human donor with Susac syndrome. Both conserved end residues are part of each CDR3. Fields, in order: V gene, CDR3 length, clone size, J gene, D gene, CDR3 protein, CDR3 DNA. D genes are given only for firm matches. Rows may omit the clone size; those that give it use once, few, many or a size class.

TRBV27,14,.,TRBJ1-5,.,CASSLSIGNQPQHF,TGTGCCAGCAGTTTATCGATCGGGAATCAGCCCCAGCATTTT
TRBV20-1,13,.,TRBJ2-1,TRBD1,CSARDRGPNEQFF,TGCAGTGCTAGGGACAGGGGGCCAAATGAGCAGTTCTTC
TRBV7-2,13,few,TRBJ1-6,.,CASSLLGNSPLHF,TGTGCCAGCAGCTTACTGGGGAATTCACCCCTCCACTTT
TRBV30,14,.,TRBJ1-3,.,CAWSEGSSGNTIYF,TGTGCCTGGAGTGAAGGGAGCTCTGGAAACACCATATATTTT
TRBV9,14,.,TRBJ1-2,.,CASSPRGSNYGYTF,TGTGCCAGCAGCCCTCGCGGTTCTAACTATGGCTACACCTTC
TRBV2,13,.,TRBJ1-3,.,CASGPTGYVRIYF,TGTGCCAGCGGCCCGACAGGTTATGTCCGGATATATTTT
TRBV2,16,.,TRBJ2-2,TRBD1,CASSGQGFLNTGELFF,TGTGCCAGCAGCGGACAGGGGTTCTTGAACACCGGGGAGCTGTTTTTT
TRBV7-9,13,.,TRBJ2-7,.,CASSLPERDEQYF,TGTGCCAGCAGCTTACCCGAGAGGGACGAGCAGTACTTC
TRBV5-1,16,.,TRBJ1-3,TRBD1,CASSLESGGGGNTIYF,TGCGCCAGCAGCTTGGAATCAGGGGGCGGTGGAAACACCATATATTTT
TRBV5-1,16,.,TRBJ1-2,TRBD1,CASSWTGTGGDYGYTF,TGCGCCAGCAGCTGGACCGGGACAGGGGGCGACTATGGCTACACCTTC
TRBV11-2,12,.,TRBJ2-3,.,CASSPLKNTQYF,TGTGCCAGCAGCCCTCTTAAAAATACGCAGTATTTT
TRBV9,15,few,TRBJ2-1,TRBD2,CASSVLSGSFNEQFF,TGTGCCAGCAGCGTACTGAGCGGGAGTTTCAATGAGCAGTTCTTC
TRBV12-3/TRBV12-4,17,.,TRBJ2-3,TRBD2,CASSSRLAGAGTDTQYF,TGTGCCAGCAGTTCCCGGTTAGCGGGAGCGGGCACAGATACGCAGTATTTT
TRBV6-1,14,few,TRBJ2-5,.,CASSEAGGRETQYF,TGTGCCAGCAGTGAAGCCGGGGGGCGGGAGACCCAGTACTTC
TRBV20-1,15,once,TRBJ2-5,.,CSARDLKRKIETQYF,TGCAGTGCTAGAGATCTTAAGAGGAAAATAGAGACCCAGTACTTC
TRBV6-1,13,.,TRBJ1-4,.,CASIRTVGEKLFF,TGTGCCAGCATAAGGACAGTGGGTGAAAAACTGTTTTTT
TRBV5-6,13,.,TRBJ1-2,.,CASSIPGEYGYTF,TGTGCCAGCAGCATCCCAGGGGAGTATGGCTACACCTTC
TRBV4-1,15,.,TRBJ2-4,.,CASSQDHGGENIQYF,TGCGCCAGCAGCCAAGATCATGGCGGGGAAAACATTCAGTACTTC
TRBV7-9,18,.,TRBJ2-1,.,CASSPPRIRTKDFYEQFF,TGTGCCAGCAGCCCACCTCGGATTCGCACTAAGGATTTCTATGAGCAGTTCTTC
TRBV3-1,13,.,TRBJ1-2,.,CASSQVPAYGYTF,TGTGCCAGCAGCCAAGTCCCCGCGTATGGCTACACCTTC
TRBV6-5,14,.,TRBJ2-7,.,CASSFDRTSYEQYF,TGTGCCAGCAGTTTCGACAGGACCTCCTACGAGCAGTACTTC
TRBV2,12,.,TRBJ2-3,.,CASSVSTDTQYF,TGTGCCAGCAGTGTCTCCACAGATACGCAGTATTTT
TRBV6-4,14,.,TRBJ2-2,.,CASRQDLYTGELFF,TGTGCCAGCAGACAAGATTTATACACCGGGGAGCTGTTTTTT
TRBV13,13,.,TRBJ1-2,.,CASSLNSVYGYTF,TGTGCCAGCAGCTTAAACAGCGTATATGGCTACACCTTC
TRBV20-1,14,.,TRBJ1-2,TRBD1,CSATLGTVLYGYTF,TGCAGTGCTACCCTCGGGACAGTACTCTATGGCTACACCTTC
TRBV27,16,.,TRBJ1-5,.,CASSLDGSSPNQPQHF,TGTGCCAGCAGTTTAGACGGATCTAGCCCAAATCAGCCCCAGCATTTT
TRBV6-6,14,.,TRBJ1-1,TRBD1,CASRGTGTNTEAFF,TGTGCCAGCAGAGGGACAGGGACGAACACTGAAGCTTTCTTT